Here is one T cell receptor (beta chain) with its context. What it binds is unknown. A single base separates this from a much larger clone, so it may be a read error. The PBMCs were taken from approximately 11 ml of fresh peripheral blood. CDR3 length: 14 amino acids. CDR1 and CDR2 from the germline V gene are WNHNN and SYGVQD (reference sequence). These data come from a study of Graves' ophthalmopathy and Graves' hyperthyroidism. Investigators amplified TCR beta CDR3 regions from RNA transcripts. HTBI primers were employed in first-round RT-PCR, then a second-round multiplex PCR followed. From the multiplex PCR reads, TCRdb called clonotypes with MiXCR, one entry per CDR3 protein. Of around 600,000 distinct CDR3 sequences in the sample, about 40% were seen once. Findings and caveats of the study: Blood samples also showed most expanded thyroid clonotypes exceeding 0.001 frequency. Forecasting of ophthalmopathy progression by the model achieved around 68% sensitivity and less than 80% specificity.

The chain carries TRBV10-1 and TRBJ1-6, with TRBD1 matching 9 bases. Sequencing input: peripheral blood. The clonotype comes from an adult man with Graves' ophthalmopathy. CDR3 protein: CASTNTGGCSSLHF. Written as DNA, the CDR3 is TGCGCCAGCACTAACACAGGGGGCTGTTCATCCCTCCACTTT.